This TCR beta chain comes out of a study of T cell repertoires in cytomegalovirus infection. In TCRdb, the reads were re-called with MiXCR into one record per CDR3 protein. This sample has about 600,000 distinct CDR3 sequences; 20% to 25% occur once, and the top ten carry roughly 8%. Study results and limitations: HLA-C-restricted CMV-specific TCR beta clonotypes prevailed in the ex vivo response. Adding up the frequency of public TCR beta families identified people who carried CMV plus the relevant HLA.

Germline assignment: CDR1 SGHDN and CDR2 FVKESK. The CDR3 runs 16 residues. Trimming removed 5 bases from V and 4 bases from J, with 18 bases in between. This clonotype was recorded a few times. Its cognate antigen is unknown. This clonotype was sampled from a human donor in good health (CMV status not recorded). Some clones in this sample may be carry-over from other donors' samples. Sequenced sample: CD8+ T cells from PBMCs. V usage is TRBV14 and J usage is TRBJ2-1; D perhaps matches TRBD1 (6 bases). The CDR3 coding sequence is TGTGCCAGCAGCTTAAGACGTAGGGGGAATTACAATGAGCAGTTCTTC. Protein: CASSLRRRGNYNEQFF.